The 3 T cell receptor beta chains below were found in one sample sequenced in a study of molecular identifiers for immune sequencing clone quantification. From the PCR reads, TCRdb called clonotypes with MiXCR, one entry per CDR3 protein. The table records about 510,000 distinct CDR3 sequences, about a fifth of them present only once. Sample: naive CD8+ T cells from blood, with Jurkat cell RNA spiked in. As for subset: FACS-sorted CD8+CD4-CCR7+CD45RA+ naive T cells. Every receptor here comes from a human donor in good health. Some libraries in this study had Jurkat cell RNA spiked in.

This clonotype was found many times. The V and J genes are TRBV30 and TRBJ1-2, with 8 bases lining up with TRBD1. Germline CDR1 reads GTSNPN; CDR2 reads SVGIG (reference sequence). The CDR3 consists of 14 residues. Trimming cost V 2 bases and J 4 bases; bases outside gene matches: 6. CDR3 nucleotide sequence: TGTGCCTGGAGTAGCCCGGGACAGGTCTATGGCTACACCTTC. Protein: CAWSSPGQVYGYTF.

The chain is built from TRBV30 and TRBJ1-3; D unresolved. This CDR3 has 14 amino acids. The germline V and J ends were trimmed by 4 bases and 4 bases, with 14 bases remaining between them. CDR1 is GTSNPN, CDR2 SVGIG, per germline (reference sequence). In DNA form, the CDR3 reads TGTGCCTGGACTAGGCTGGTCGCCGGAAACACCATATATTTT. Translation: CAWTRLVAGNTIYF.

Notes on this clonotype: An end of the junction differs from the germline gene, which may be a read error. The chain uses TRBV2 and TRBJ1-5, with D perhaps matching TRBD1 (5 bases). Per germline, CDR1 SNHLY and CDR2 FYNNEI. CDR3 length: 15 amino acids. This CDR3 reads CASSPEGIGNQLQHF. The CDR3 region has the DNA TGTGCCAGCAGTCCGGAGGGGATAGGCAATCAGCTCCAGCATTTT. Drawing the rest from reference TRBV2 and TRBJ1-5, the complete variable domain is EPEVTQTPSHQVTQMGQEVILRCVPISNHLYFYWYRQILGQKVEFLVSFYNNEISEKSEIFDDQFSVERPDGSNFTLKIRSTKLEDSAMYFCASSPEGIGNQLQHFGDGTRLSIL.